A single TCR beta chain is shown here with its context. Its target is not known. An immunoSEQ assay, version v3.0, was performed at survey level. The study targeted roughly 35,000-50,000 T-cell genomes per sample in sequencing. Assay: immunoSEQ multiplex PCR; the TCRdb copy retains only in-frame clones and omits some. The sample lists about 27,000 clones; roughly 80% were seen once. These data originate in a study of long-term antiretroviral therapy in people with HIV. Broader study findings: ART was followed by higher diversity that remained below transplant donor controls.

This CDR3 is built from 16 residues. Losses at the gene ends were 5 bases for V and 5 bases for J; bases not matched to a gene: 11. Germline V gene lookup returns CDR1 SGHTA and CDR2 FQGTGA. Going into DNA extraction, samples held about 1-11 million cryopreserved PBMC. This receptor was obtained from a man aged 40-49 years with HIV. The sample in question was unsorted PBMCs, obtained 3 years after starting antiretroviral therapy. The chain uses TRBV7-3 and TRBJ2-3, with 9 bases fitting TRBD1. The CDR3 bases are TGTGCCAGCAGCCCCTGGACAGGGGCTGGCGGAGATACGCAGTATTTT. Protein sequence: CASSPWTGAGGDTQYF.